The source of this T cell receptor beta chain is a study of cytomegalovirus exposure and HLA in healthy donors (dated by TCRdb to 2017 to 2019). Some background on the complete study: An earlier analysis of several hundred of the donors reported 276 Gb of sequence data and around 120 million unique TCR beta sequences obtained from approximately 180 million T cells. A later analysis re-examined previously published TCR beta repertoires from 610 or so donors and added high-resolution HLA genotyping to investigate patterns of TCR occurrence. On average, roughly 250,000 unique TCR beta nucleotide sequences were sequenced per donor among more than 350 genotyped donors of the cohort, with 15% to 20% of those sequences being non-productive. The study profiled the T cell repertoires of hundreds of subjects by immunosequencing and related them to cytomegalovirus serostatus. Along with the approximately 600-subject first cohort, a separate validation cohort of 120 different subjects was used. Rather than using new phenotypic data, the later analysis identified candidate immune exposures from TCR beta sequences and from how often those sequences occurred across donors. An earlier analysis of 587 of the donors used high-throughput TCR beta sequencing to judge whether each TCR beta V gene segment behaved as functional or pseudogenic. Roughly five DR-DQ haplotypes were handled as single units for association and clustering, since linkage in the cohort was strong. Class I and class II HLA loci were covered by the typing at four-digit resolution. The number of donors typed differed by locus, with about 620-630 for A, B, C, DRB1 and DQB1, 522 for DQA1, some 570 for DPA1, and some 450 for DPB1. Every repertoire in the discovery cohort had been generated on one and the same sequencing platform. An early release covering roughly 640 HLA-typed donors comprised about 310 gigabases of sequencing data and tens of millions of unique TCR sequences. To predict cytomegalovirus infection status, the study combined high-throughput TCR immunosequencing, statistical association of individual TCRs with disease status, and machine learning. Of the 300 to 500 genotyped donors, approximately 81% were placed in the genetic ancestry cluster associated with self-reported Caucasian donors. Donor age, sex, ethnicity and CMV serostatus were compiled alongside the repertoire data. The study aimed to test whether cataloging public T cell receptors could reveal signatures of past pathogen exposure. A later genetic analysis used genome-wide SNP genotypes for about 60% of the roughly 700 donors, treating that subset as a discovery cohort. The research as a whole found: In a later analysis, most CMV-associated TCR beta chains were found to appear HLA-restricted, with HLA associations seemingly driven largely by CMV exposure. In a later analysis, HLA-associated TCR beta chains were found to be more clonally expanded and to have lower generation probabilities than equally common non-associated chains. Broadly in line with IMGT annotations, most TCR beta V segments showed up in productive rearrangements about 87% or about 30% of the time in an earlier analysis of under 700 of the donors. A later genetic analysis associated a missense DCLRE1C variant with V-gene and J-gene trimming of TCR beta chains, and an independent cohort replicated the association. In this cohort, only TCR beta chains were sequenced, and detectable features were limited by the absence of alpha or paired-chain data. In vitro tests confirmed that a few of the cytomegalovirus-associated TCR beta chains recognize cytomegalovirus antigens. Because counts were too low, more than 15 rarely observed V segments, including chromosome 9 orphons, were left out of the earlier analysis of a few hundred of the donors. The only immune exposure information available for the cohort was CMV serostatus. In the study, 150 to 200 TCR beta chains were listed as associated with cytomegalovirus. According to a later analysis, parvovirus B19, influenza, CMV and Epstein-Barr virus appeared linked to several top co-occurrence clusters. In both the original and validation cohorts, the classifier was reported to diagnose cytomegalovirus status with high specificity and sensitivity. A further reported finding was that TCR beta sequences accurately predicted the HLA-A and HLA-B alleles for most subjects in the first cohort. Linkage disequilibrium might explain the correlated functional status among segregating V segments, but an unknown experimental factor could not be excluded. When HLA alleles, especially DR and DQ, strongly co-occurred, TCR associations were difficult to assign to individual alleles. The sequencing pipeline was judged likely to have produced a cluster of highly shared sequence variants as a technical artifact. While some public TCRs were present in many individuals, most TCR sequences turned up only very rarely across donors. Some IMGT-functional V segments, including TRBV6-2 and TRBV6-3, could not be distinguished by the 87-base-pair reads and were therefore excluded. A later analysis associated 16,951 TCR beta sequences with specific HLA alleles at a false discovery rate of 0.05. Because HLA typing was missing for some donors at each locus, association tests included only the typed subset. According to a later genetic analysis, donors in an Asian-associated ancestry cluster had fewer N-insertions in productive TCRs than the approximately 670-donor mean. According to the authors, the approach could potentially be generalized to other disease states and immunological phenotypes. A later analysis found that TCR association rates varied across HLA loci, with DRB1 alleles showing the most associated TCRs and HLA-C alleles the fewest. The presence/absence analyses assumed that sequencing depth was roughly uniform across donors, and that assumption may not be true.

For this clone: Its cognate antigen has yet to be identified. One base away there is no much larger clone; base qualities are not given.

The junction carries 13 bases between V and J, which are trimmed by 0 bases and 1 base respectively. The CDR3 covers 16 residues, taking in both the cysteine and the phenylalanine. The only DNA kept is the CDR3, 48 bases in frame from the first base. Reading the germline V gene (reference sequence) gives CDR1 LNHNV and CDR2 YYDKDF. The library was generated by the immunoSEQ multiplex PCR assay. For the multiplex PCR, a mixture combining 60 forward primers for TCR Vbeta segments and 13 reverse primers for TCR Jbeta segments was used. A multiplex PCR assay on genomic DNA amplified the CDR3 region of rearranged TCR beta genes. The Illumina HiSeq System was used to sequence the amplified TCR beta libraries as 87-base-pair reads. In the paper's pipeline: In a later analysis, 70 million to 95 million unique TCR beta chains were counted across the approximately 620 repertoires, and approximately 11 million of these chains were shared by at least two donors. A nearest-neighbor algorithm error-corrected the raw reads and collapsed the reads into unique sequences, merging closely related sequences to remove PCR and sequencing errors. CDR3 sequences were aligned to IMGT reference sequences to assign V, D and J gene segments. For a sequence to be retained, a match of at least six nucleotides was required to both a V gene segment and a J gene segment. A rearrangement counted as productive if the CDR3 had no stop codons and remained in frame with V and J, and every other rearrangement counted as non-productive. Following IMGT convention, CDR3 was defined as the stretch from the second conserved V-encoded cysteine to the conserved J-encoded phenylalanine. The earlier analysis of about 610 of the donors excluded any sequence lacking an unambiguous match to a single V gene segment. In an earlier analysis of some 590 of the donors, a V segment was called functional when productive rearrangements were above 56.7%, and segregating when the standard deviation between donors exceeded 5%. A statistical classification framework was built to diagnose cytomegalovirus status from the catalog of TCR beta chain sequences. In a later analysis, TCR nucleotide sequences were compared against IMGT/GENE-DB human TR gene sequences so that V and J genes could be assigned. A later analysis assigned CDR3 sequences and most-parsimonious VDJ recombination scenarios with the TCRdist pipeline. In a later analysis, each TCR beta chain was defined by its CDR3 amino acid sequence together with its V-gene family, and reads lacking a unique V-gene family were excluded. In a later analysis, approximately 640 highly shared, low-generation-probability nucleotide sequences were removed to address suspected cross-contamination and a sequencing artifact. In a later analysis, a clonal expansion index for each public chain was calculated from normalized within-repertoire ranks of inferred template counts. In a later analysis, generation probabilities were computed with a VDJ recombination model fitted to out-of-frame rearrangements, and the resulting probabilities were checked against IGoR. Hypergeometric tests were used in a later analysis to score TCR-TCR, TCR-HLA and TCR-CMV co-occurrence, with a repertoire-size bias correction applied to the TCR pairs. A later analysis estimated false discovery rates by permuting HLA or CMV assignments 20 times. In a later analysis, co-occurring TCRs were grouped with DBSCAN, and TCRdist sequence similarity was added when clustering was performed within HLA-allele-positive subsets. Co-occurrence clustering excluded repertoires with fewer than 30,000 or more than 120,000 public chains, plus five with anomalous nucleotide sharing. TCRdb limited this immuneACCESS table to in-frame rearrangements with V and J called. A share of clones is missing; checked studies link under half to unresolved V genes, and the rest is unexplained. V and J calls and clone size are copied from that table; D and trimming were computed from the DNA. The sample includes 220,000 or so clones, with approximately 78% observed a single time. The biggest ten clones account for roughly 2.5% of the sample.

The cohort consisted of approximately 670 healthy bone marrow donors. At the time of sampling, every cohort member was nominally healthy, though immune exposures that went unrecorded were likely present. The donor was CMV seronegative and belonged to the group of 350 to 400 seronegative cohort members. Every donor gave a peripheral blood sample, and the peripheral blood mononuclear cells from that sample were used for TCR beta sequencing. The Qiagen DNeasy Blood Extraction Kit was used to extract genomic DNA from the blood cell samples. The chain is encoded by TRBV15 joined to TRBJ2-7, with the identity of the D gene unclear. The TCR originated in a woman aged 40 to 50 in good health and CMV-seronegative. Material for sequencing was PBMCs. Read as DNA, the sequence is TGTGCCACCAGCAGAGAACGGGTTAGTTGGTCCTACGAGCAGTACTTC. Its translation reads: CATSRERVSWSYEQYF.